This TCR beta chain was captured in a study of blood T cell repertoires in COVID-19. Study summary: The United States, Italy and Spain provided the acute and convalescent COVID-19 samples. T cells, B-cell-depleted T cells, or PBMCs supplied cDNA or gDNA.

This CDR3 contains 16 residues. Trimming removed 1 base from V and 3 bases from J; junction bases left unmatched: 3. Germline V gene lookup returns CDR1 SEHNR and CDR2 FQNEAQ (reference sequence). The assay was immunoSEQ multiplex PCR, and TCRdb's table has in-frame clones only and misses some. Here the sample spans fewer than 100,000 clones, around 90% being singletons. The sequencing sample was made of peripheral blood. This clonotype was sampled from a human donor in a cohort sampled during active COVID-19. J is TRBJ2-1 and V is TRBV7-9; TRBD2 matches 10 bases. The CDR3 here is CASSLGSSGSYNEQFF. The CDR3 coding sequence is TGTGCCAGCAGCTTAGGTTCTAGCGGGAGCTACAATGAGCAGTTCTTC.